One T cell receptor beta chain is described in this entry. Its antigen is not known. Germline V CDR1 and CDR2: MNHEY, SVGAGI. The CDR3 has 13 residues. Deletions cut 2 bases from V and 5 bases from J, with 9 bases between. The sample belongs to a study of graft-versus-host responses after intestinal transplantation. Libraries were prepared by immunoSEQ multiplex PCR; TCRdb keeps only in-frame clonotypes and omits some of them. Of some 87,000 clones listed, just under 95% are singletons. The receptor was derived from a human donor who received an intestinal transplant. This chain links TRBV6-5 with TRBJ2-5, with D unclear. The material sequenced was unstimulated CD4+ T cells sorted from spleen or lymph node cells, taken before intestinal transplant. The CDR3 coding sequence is TGTGCCAGCAGTTACGGGATGGAGGAGACCCAGTACTTC. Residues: CASSYGMEETQYF.